These 21 T cell receptor beta chains share one sample of origin, sequenced in a study of cytomegalovirus exposure and HLA in healthy donors. The PCR made use of 60 Vbeta and 13 Jbeta primers. This table comes from immunoSEQ multiplex PCR, and its TCRdb copy is limited to in-frame clones, with some not included. The sample has about 68,000 clones, approximately 75% seen once. What was sequenced was PBMCs. These receptors all come from a human donor in good health.

Note on this clone: Because it lacks the conserved phenylalanine or tryptophan at the end, this CDR3 is likely a read error. The chain links TRBV5-5 to TRBJ2-7, with D tentatively TRBD1 (6 bases). CDR3 length: 14 residues. Trimming pared 4 bases from V and 4 bases from J, leaving 15 bases between. CDR1 is SGHKS, CDR2 YYEKEE, per germline (reference sequence). CDR3 in DNA: TGTGCCAGCAGCGCGACAGGCCCTTTGTACGAGCAGTACTCC. Translating gives CASSATGPLYEQYS.

The DNA of the CDR3 is TGTGCCAGCAGTTTATGGGGGACTAGCTCCTACGAGCAGTACTTC. As protein: CASSLWGTSSYEQYF. This chain joins TRBV28 and TRBJ2-7; 8 bases align to TRBD2. This CDR3 has 15 amino acids. Germline V gene lookup returns CDR1 MDHEN and CDR2 SYDVKM. Trimming took 0 bases from V and 0 from J; bases not matched to a gene: 1. Full variable domain (missing parts from reference TRBV28 and TRBJ2-7): DVKVTQSSRYLVKRTGEKVFLECVQDMDHENMFWYRQDPGLGLRLIYFSYDVKMKEKGDIPEGYSVSREKKERFSLILESASTNQTSMYLCASSLWGTSSYEQYFGPGTRLTVT.

V and J are TRBV19 and TRBJ2-5, with D maybe TRBD2 (6 bases). Gene TRBJ2-7 matches the end of the DNA better, so the J call may be wrong. CDR1 LNHDA and CDR2 SQIVND come from the germline V gene (reference sequence). The CDR3 has 14 amino acids. In DNA form, the CDR3 reads TGTGCCACCTTCCCGGGACTTTACTCCTACGAGCAGTACTTC. As protein: CATFPGLYSYEQYF.

The chain has TRBV4-2 and TRBJ2-5, with 11 bases that match TRBD2. The J call may be wrong; the DNA end is better matched by TRBJ2-7. The CDR3 runs to 15 residues. Germline assignment: CDR1 LGHNA and CDR2 YNFKEQ. The CDR3 loop reads CASSQAGTSGYEQYF. The DNA of the CDR3 is TGTGCCAGCAGCCAAGCCGGGACTAGCGGATACGAGCAGTACTTC.

This chain links TRBV28 with TRBJ1-2; no clear D. There are 15 residues in the CDR3. Trimming took off 4 bases at V and 4 bases at J, with 16 bases between the two ends. The germline CDR1 and CDR2 sequences are MDHEN and SYDVKM. Written as DNA, the CDR3 is TGTGCCAGCAGTTCCCCCGGGAGCGCCCGCTATGGCTACACCTTC. It is translated as CASSSPGSARYGYTF.

This chain connects TRBV6-5 to TRBJ2-5; 9 positions agree with TRBD1. V shed 5 bases, J shed 5 bases, and the junction held 6 bases outside the gene matches. Germline lookup yields CDR1 MNHEY and CDR2 SVGAGI. The CDR3 covers 14 residues. CDR3 bases: TGTGCCAGCAGTAGAGGGACAGGGTTTGAGACCCAGTACTTC. This sequence encodes CASSRGTGFETQYF.

V is TRBV19 and J is TRBJ1-5, with 8 nucleotides matching TRBD1. Per germline, CDR1 LNHDA and CDR2 SQIVND (reference sequence). The CDR3 contains 14 residues. Trimming removed 9 bases from V and 1 base from J; junction bases left unmatched: 5. In DNA, the CDR3 is TGTGCCAGCGCCGGGACAGGCAGCAATCAGCCCCAGCATTTT. Protein product: CASAGTGSNQPQHF.

The chain is built from TRBV28 and TRBJ1-5; D unresolved. Per the germline V gene, CDR1 is MDHEN and CDR2 is SYDVKM. V shed 1 base and J shed 10 bases, with 20 bases lying between them. This CDR3 spans 16 amino acids. CDR3 loop: CASSLLVAGGNGPQHF. CDR3 bases: TGTGCCAGCAGTTTATTGGTAGCGGGAGGTAATGGTCCCCAGCATTTT.

The chain couples TRBV30 to TRBJ1-1; no reliable D call. The V gene lost 4 bases and the J gene lost 1 base, with 10 bases spanning the gap. Germline V gene data show CDR1 as GTSNPN and CDR2 as SVGIG (reference sequence). The CDR3 extends over 13 amino acids. Here the CDR3 DNA reads TGTGCCTGGACCGACTCGAGGAACACTGAAGCTTTCTTT. This translates into CAWTDSRNTEAFF.

The J gene is TRBJ2-7, the V gene TRBV6-6; 8 bases line up with TRBD2. Germline V CDR1 and CDR2: MNHNY, SVGAGI (reference sequence). CDR3 length: 15 amino acids. Trimming took 4 bases from V and 6 from J; bases not matched to a gene: 11. CDR3 sequence (DNA): TGTGCCAGCAGTTCCCGACTAGCGAAGCTGGTCGAGCAGTACTTC. Protein: CASSSRLAKLVEQYF.

This clone was detected only a few times. V usage is TRBV10-3 and J usage is TRBJ2-3, with D possibly matching TRBD2 (6 bases). Germline CDR1 ENHRY, CDR2 SYGVKD. The germline V and J ends were trimmed by 6 bases and 4 bases, with 14 bases remaining between them. The CDR3 loop spans 14 amino acids. The CDR3 DNA follows: TGTGCCATCAGCCCCGAGAGGAGGGCAGATACGCAGTATTTT. It encodes CAISPERRADTQYF.

The V gene is TRBV27, the J gene TRBJ2-7; TRBD2 matches 10 bases. Germline V gene sequence: CDR1 MNHEY, CDR2 SMNVEV (reference sequence). Losses at the gene ends were 6 bases for V and 0 bases for J; bases not matched to a gene: 8. The CDR3 contains 16 residues. This CDR3 is CASSARASGSSYEQYF. CDR3 nucleotides: TGTGCCAGCAGCGCCCGTGCTAGCGGGAGCTCCTACGAGCAGTACTTC.

The chain carries TRBV7-2 and TRBJ2-7, with D possibly matching TRBD2 (6 bases). CDR3 length equals 16 residues. V lost 5 bases, J lost 6 bases, and 23 bases lay in between. CDR1 SGHTA and CDR2 FQGNSA come from the germline V gene. CDR3 protein: CASSPQGLPRVCEQYF. Here the CDR3 DNA reads TGTGCCAGCAGCCCACAAGGACTACCCAGGGTCTGCGAGCAGTACTTC.

The chain employs TRBV5-1 and TRBJ2-2; TRBD1 aligns across 7 bases. The length of the CDR3 is 17 residues. CDR1 and CDR2 from the germline V gene are SGHRS and YFSETQ. Losses at the gene ends were 4 bases for V and 3 bases for J; bases not matched to a gene: 12. The CDR3 region is CASSLSGGIAYTGELFF. The CDR3 DNA reads TGCGCCAGCAGCCTCTCAGGGGGAATAGCTTACACCGGGGAGCTGTTTTTT.

This clone has only a few counts. The V call is TRBV2, the J call TRBJ2-2; 9 bases agree with TRBD1. V trimming: 6 bases; J trimming: 4 bases; junction bases outside the gene matches: 9. CDR1 and CDR2 from the germline V gene are SNHLY and FYNNEI. This CDR3 has 16 amino acids. The CDR3 sequence: CASRIGTGRLTGELFF. The CDR3, as DNA: TGTGCCAGCAGGATTGGGACAGGGCGGCTCACCGGGGAGCTGTTTTTT.

A few counts support this clone. V gene TRBV6-5 combines with J gene TRBJ2-1; a possible D gene is TRBD1 (5 bases). This CDR3 is built from 13 residues. Germline values: CDR1 MNHEY, CDR2 SVGAGI. The germline V and J ends were trimmed by 6 bases and 2 bases, with 8 bases remaining between them. CDR3 in amino acids: CASRSGPYNEQFF. DNA of the CDR3: TGTGCCAGCAGATCAGGGCCCTACAATGAGCAGTTCTTC.

In its sample, this clone was seen a few times. The gene calls are TRBV11-2 and TRBJ1-1; tentatively, D is TRBD1 (6 bases). Trimming shortened V by 4 bases and J by 1 base, and 13 bases separated the two germline ends. Germline values: CDR1 SGHAT, CDR2 FQNNGV. The CDR3 has 15 residues. CDR3: CASSSLTGSNTEAFF. The CDR3 coding sequence is TGTGCCAGCAGCTCCTTAACAGGGTCGAACACTGAAGCTTTCTTT.

This clone was observed once. This sequence joins TRBV2 and TRBJ2-5; 7 nucleotides line up with TRBD2. The trim removed 1 base at V and 2 bases at J, leaving 4 bases unmatched. In germline, CDR1 is SNHLY, CDR2 FYNNEI. CDR3 length: 15 residues. This CDR3 reads CASSEVSGEQETQYF. The CDR3 DNA sequence: TGTGCCAGCAGTGAAGTGAGCGGGGAGCAAGAGACCCAGTACTTC.

V usage is TRBV29-1 and J usage is TRBJ1-3; tentative D call: TRBD1 (6 bases). The germline V gene has CDR1 SQVTM and CDR2 ANQGSEA. V was cut by 3 bases and J by 3 bases, with 9 bases left in between. This CDR3 is 13 amino acids long. The CDR3 loop is CSVDAGVGNTIYF. CDR3 nucleotide sequence: TGCAGCGTTGATGCAGGGGTTGGAAACACCATATATTTT.

This sequence joins TRBV27 and TRBJ2-7; a possible D gene is TRBD2 (6 bases). Looked up from germline, CDR1 is MNHEY and CDR2 is SMNVEV (reference sequence). The CDR3 covers 17 residues. Trimming removed 5 bases from V and 0 bases from J, with 20 bases in between. This chain's CDR3 is CASSPALRGLSSYEQYF. The CDR3 DNA sequence: TGTGCCAGCAGTCCTGCTTTGCGGGGATTAAGCTCCTACGAGCAGTACTTC.

This chain links TRBV4-1 with TRBJ1-1; possible D gene TRBD1, 6 bases. V gave up 3 bases and J gave up 7 bases, with 12 bases separating them. From germline, CDR1 is MGHRA and CDR2 YSYEKL. The CDR3 loop spans 13 amino acids. The CDR3 region has the DNA TGCGCCAGCAGCCAGGCAAGGGGGAGTGAAGCTTTCTTT. Translating it yields CASSQARGSEAFF.